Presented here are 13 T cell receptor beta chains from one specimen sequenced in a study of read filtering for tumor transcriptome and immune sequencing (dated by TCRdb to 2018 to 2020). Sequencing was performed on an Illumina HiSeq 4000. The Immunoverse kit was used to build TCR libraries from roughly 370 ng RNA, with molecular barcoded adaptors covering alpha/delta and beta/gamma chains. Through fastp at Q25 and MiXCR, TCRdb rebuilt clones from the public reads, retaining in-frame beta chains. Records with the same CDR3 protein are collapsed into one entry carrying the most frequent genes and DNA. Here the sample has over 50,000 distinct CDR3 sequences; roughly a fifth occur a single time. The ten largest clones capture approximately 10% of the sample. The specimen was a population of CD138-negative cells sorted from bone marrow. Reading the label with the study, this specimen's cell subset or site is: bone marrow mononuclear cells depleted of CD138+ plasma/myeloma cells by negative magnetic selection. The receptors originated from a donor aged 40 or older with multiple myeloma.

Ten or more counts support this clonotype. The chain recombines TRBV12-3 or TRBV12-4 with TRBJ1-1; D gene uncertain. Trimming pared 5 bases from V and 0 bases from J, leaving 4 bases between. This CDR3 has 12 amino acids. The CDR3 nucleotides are TGTGCCAGCAGTACCCTGAACACTGAAGCTTTCTTT. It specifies CASSTLNTEAFF.

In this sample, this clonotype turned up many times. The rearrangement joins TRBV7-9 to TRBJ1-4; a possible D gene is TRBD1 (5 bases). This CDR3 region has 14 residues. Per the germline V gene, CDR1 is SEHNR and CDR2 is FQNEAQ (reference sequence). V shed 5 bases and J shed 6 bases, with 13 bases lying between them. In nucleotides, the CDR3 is TGTGCCAGCAGCCCAGGGTTCAGCGATGAAAAACTGTTTTTT. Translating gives CASSPGFSDEKLFF.

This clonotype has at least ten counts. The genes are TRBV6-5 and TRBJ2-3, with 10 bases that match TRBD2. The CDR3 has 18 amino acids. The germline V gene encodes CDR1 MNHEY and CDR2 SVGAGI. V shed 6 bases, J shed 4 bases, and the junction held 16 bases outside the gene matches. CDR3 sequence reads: CASSPHRLERGGSDTQYF. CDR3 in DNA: TGTGCCAGCAGCCCACATCGACTTGAGCGGGGGGGCTCAGATACGCAGTATTTT.

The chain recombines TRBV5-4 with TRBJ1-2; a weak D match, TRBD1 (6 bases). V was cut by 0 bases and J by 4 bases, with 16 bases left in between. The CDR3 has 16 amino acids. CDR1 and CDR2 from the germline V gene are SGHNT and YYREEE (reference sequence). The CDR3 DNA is TGTGCCAGCAGCTTGGCCGGGGGGGGCCGAGGCTATGGCTACACCTTC. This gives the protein CASSLAGGGRGYGYTF.

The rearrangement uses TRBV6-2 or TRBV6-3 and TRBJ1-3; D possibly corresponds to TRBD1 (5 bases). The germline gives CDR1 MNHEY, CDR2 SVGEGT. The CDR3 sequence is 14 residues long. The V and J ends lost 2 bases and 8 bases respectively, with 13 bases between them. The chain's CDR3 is CASSYGGTRDTIYF. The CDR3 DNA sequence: TGTGCCAGCAGTTACGGGGGAACTCGGGACACCATATATTTT.

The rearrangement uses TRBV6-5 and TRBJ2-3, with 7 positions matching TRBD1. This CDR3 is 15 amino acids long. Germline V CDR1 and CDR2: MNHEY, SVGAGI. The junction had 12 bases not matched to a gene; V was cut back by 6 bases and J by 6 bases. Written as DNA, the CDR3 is TGTGCCAGCAGCCCAAGGGGGACAGTCTACGATACGCAGTATTTT. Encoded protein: CASSPRGTVYDTQYF.

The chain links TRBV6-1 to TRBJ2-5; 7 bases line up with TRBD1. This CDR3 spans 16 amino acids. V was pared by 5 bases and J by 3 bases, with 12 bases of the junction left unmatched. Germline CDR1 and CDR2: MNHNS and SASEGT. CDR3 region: CASSTNSGTVKETQYF. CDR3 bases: TGTGCCAGCAGTACTAACTCCGGGACAGTCAAAGAGACCCAGTACTTC.

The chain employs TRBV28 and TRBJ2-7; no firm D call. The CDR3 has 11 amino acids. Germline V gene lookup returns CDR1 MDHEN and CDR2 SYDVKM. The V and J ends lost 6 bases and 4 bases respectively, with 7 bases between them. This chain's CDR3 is CASRDLYEQYF. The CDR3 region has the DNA TGTGCCAGCAGAGACTTGTACGAGCAGTACTTC.

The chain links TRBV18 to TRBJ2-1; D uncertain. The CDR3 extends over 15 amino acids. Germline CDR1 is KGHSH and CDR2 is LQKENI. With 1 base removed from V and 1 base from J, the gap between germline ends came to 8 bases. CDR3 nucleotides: TGTGCCAGCTCACCACAAACCGGATCCTACAATGAGCAGTTCTTC. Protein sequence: CASSPQTGSYNEQFF.

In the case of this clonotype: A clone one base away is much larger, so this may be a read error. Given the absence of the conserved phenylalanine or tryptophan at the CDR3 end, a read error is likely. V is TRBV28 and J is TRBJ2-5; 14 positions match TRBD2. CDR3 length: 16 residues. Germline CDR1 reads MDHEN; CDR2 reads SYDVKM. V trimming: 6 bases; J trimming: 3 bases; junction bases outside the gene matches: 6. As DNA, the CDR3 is TGTGCCAGCAGGGCCCCGGGACTAGCGGGAGAAGAGACCCAGTACCTC. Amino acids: CASRAPGLAGEETQYL.

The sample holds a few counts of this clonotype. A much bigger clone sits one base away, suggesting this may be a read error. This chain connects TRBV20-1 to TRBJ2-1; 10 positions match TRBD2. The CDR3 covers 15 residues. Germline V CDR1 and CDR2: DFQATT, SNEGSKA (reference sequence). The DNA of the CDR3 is TGCAGAGCTAGCGGGGTAGCGGGAGGCATAGTTGAGCAGTTCTTC. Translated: CRASGVAGGIVEQFF.

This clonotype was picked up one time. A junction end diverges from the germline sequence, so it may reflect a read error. The CDR3 sequence: CSVAGTSGDTRYF. CDR3 in DNA: TGCAGCGTTGCTGGGACTAGCGGAGATACGCGGTATTTT. The gene calls are TRBV29-1 and TRBJ2-3; the match to TRBD2 covers 11 bases. This CDR3 has 13 amino acids. Germline lookup yields CDR1 SQVTM and CDR2 ANQGSEA.

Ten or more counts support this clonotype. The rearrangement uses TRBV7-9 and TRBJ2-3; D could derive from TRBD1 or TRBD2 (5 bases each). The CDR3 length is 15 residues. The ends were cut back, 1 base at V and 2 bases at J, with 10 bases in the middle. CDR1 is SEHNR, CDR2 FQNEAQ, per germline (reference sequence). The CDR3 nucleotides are TGTGCCAGCAGCTTAGAGGGGAGAGACACAGATACGCAGTATTTT. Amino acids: CASSLEGRDTDTQYF. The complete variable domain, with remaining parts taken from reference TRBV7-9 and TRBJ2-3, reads DTGVSQNPRHKITKRGQNVTFRCDPISEHNRLYWYRQTLGQGPEFLTYFQNEAQLEKSRLLSDRFSAERPKGSFSTLEIQRTEQGDSAMYLCASSLEGRDTDTQYFGPGTRLTVL.